This T cell receptor (beta chain) derives from a study of CXCR3-negative and CXCR3-positive naive CD8 T cells. Whole-study results and caveats: Greater hydrophobicity was found in TRB CDR3s of CXCR3-positive naive cells than of CXCR3-negative naive cells.

The libraries of TRB cDNA were constructed through 5' RACE using UMI labels. TCRdb re-called the 5' RACE reads and catalogs CDR3 proteins one per entry, DNA excluded. The sample features some 150,000 distinct CDR3 sequences, with roughly 0.39% in its top ten. Per the germline V gene, CDR1 is SEHNR and CDR2 is FQNEAQ (reference sequence). The CDR3 loop spans 14 amino acids. Turning to this clonotype: Its specificity is unknown.

This receptor was obtained from a human donor in good health. Some clones in this sample may be carry-over from other donors' samples. The sample comprised naive CXCR3+ CD8+ T cells from blood. The subset was: CD45RO-CCR7+CD27+CD95- naive CD8+ T cells expressing CXCR3 (TNR3+). The chain joins TRBV7-9 to TRBJ2-3; the TRBD2 assignment by TCRdb is unverifiable without DNA. The chain's CDR3 is CAHRRPQATDTQYF.